The sequence of this TCR beta chain was determined in a study of blood T cell repertoires in COVID-19. Study context: Samples representing acute and convalescent COVID-19 were sourced from the United States, Italy and Spain. The analysed material was cDNA or gDNA that came from T cells, B-cell-depleted T cells, or PBMCs.

Participants, 18 to 89 years old, spanned fewer than 30 US areas. Clinical history reported by participants formed the basis on which cohorts were assigned. TCRdb's table, derived via immunoSEQ multiplex PCR, lists solely in-frame clones and lacks some. The sample includes 270,000 or so clones, approximately 90% of them seen just once. The CDR3 has 18 residues. The junction had 8 bases not matched to a gene; V was cut back by 4 bases and J by 2 bases. Germline V gives CDR1 SNHLY, CDR2 FYNNEI. Sample: PBMCs or T cells enriched from blood (not recorded which). The chain employs TRBV2 and TRBJ2-6, with TRBD1 identical over 10 bases. The TCR was taken from a woman between 25 and 40 years old with acute COVID-19. In DNA, the CDR3 is TGTGCCAGCAGTGGTACGACAGGGGGCTTCGCTGGGGCCAACGTCCTGACTTTC. Translating it yields CASSGTTGGFAGANVLTF.